This passage covers 11 T cell receptor beta chains from one sample sequenced in a study of cytomegalovirus exposure and HLA in healthy donors. The PCR had 60 Vbeta and 13 Jbeta primers. Sequencing used immunoSEQ multiplex PCR; TCRdb keeps in-frame clones, though not all of them. The sample consists of approximately 180,000 clones, roughly 90% of them appearing once. What was sequenced was PBMCs. Receptors were obtained from a girl under three years old in good health and CMV-seronegative.

V is TRBV7-3 and J is TRBJ1-5, with D possibly TRBD1 on 6 matching bases. V lost 4 bases and J 3 bases, leaving 7 bases between the germline ends. Germline V CDR1 and CDR2: SGHTA, FQGTGA. CDR3 length: 13 amino acids. CDR3 bases: TGTGCCAGCAGCTCAGGGGCCAATCAGCCCCAGCATTTT. It codes for CASSSGANQPQHF.

The rearrangement links TRBV6-1 to TRBJ2-5, with TRBD1 identical over 7 bases. V shed 8 bases and J 3 bases; nucleotides not matched to a gene: 9. The CDR3 consists of 14 residues. CDR1 and CDR2 (germline): MNHNS, SASEGT. This CDR3 is CASGQDVSEETQYF. The CDR3 DNA reads TGTGCCAGCGGACAGGATGTGTCGGAAGAGACCCAGTACTTC.

This chain joins TRBV30 and TRBJ1-1; tentative D call: TRBD1 (6 bases). Looked up from germline, CDR1 is GTSNPN and CDR2 is SVGIG (reference sequence). V lost 3 bases to trimming and J lost 9 bases, with 8 bases between them. CDR3 length: 10 amino acids. CDR3 region: CAWSGTQAFF. The CDR3 DNA sequence: TGTGCCTGGAGCGGGACACAAGCTTTCTTT.

This sequence joins TRBV19 and TRBJ1-1, with 10 bases fitting TRBD1. The ends lost 1 base at V and 5 bases at J; junction bases unmatched: 1. The CDR3 has 14 amino acids. Germline V gene data show CDR1 as LNHDA and CDR2 as SQIVND (reference sequence). CDR3 DNA: TGTGCCAGTAGTATAGGACAGGGGGCTACTGAAGCTTTCTTT. Translation: CASSIGQGATEAFF.

The CDR3 sequence: CASSRTGFDQPQHF. The CDR3 nucleotides are TGTGCCAGCAGCCGGACAGGATTTGATCAGCCCCAGCATTTT. The chain combines TRBV6-6 with TRBJ1-5, with TRBD1 matching over 7 bases. Germline values: CDR1 MNHNY, CDR2 SVGAGI (reference sequence). The J segment lost 5 bases and the V segment lost 6 bases, leaving 7 bases of the junction unmatched. The CDR3 extends over 14 amino acids.

The V and J genes are TRBV9 and TRBJ1-4; D is possibly TRBD1 (6 bases). CDR1 and CDR2 from the germline V gene are SGDLS and YYNGEE. With 4 bases removed from V and 2 bases from J, the gap between germline ends came to 12 bases. The CDR3 runs to 15 residues. CDR3 protein: CASSPGGATNEKLFF. CDR3 bases: TGTGCCAGCAGCCCCGGGGGGGCGACTAATGAAAAACTGTTTTTT.

The rearrangement links TRBV6-1 to TRBJ1-6; D unresolved. V lost 1 base to trimming and J lost 2 bases, with 15 bases between them. CDR3 size: 18 residues. In germline, CDR1 is MNHNS, CDR2 SASEGT. The CDR3 protein is CASSEVDVGHPYNSPLHF. For the CDR3, the DNA is TGTGCCAGCAGTGAAGTTGATGTGGGCCACCCCTATAATTCACCCCTCCACTTT.

This chain joins TRBV5-4 and TRBJ2-5; the match to TRBD1 covers 9 bases. This CDR3 has 17 amino acids. V lost 4 bases and J lost 4; bases outside the gene matches: 14. Germline loops: CDR1 SGHNT, CDR2 YYREEE (reference sequence). The CDR3 loop reads CASSHPGQGTGLETQYF. CDR3 bases: TGTGCCAGCAGCCACCCGGGACAGGGCACAGGCCTAGAGACCCAGTACTTC. Using reference TRBV5-4 and TRBJ2-5 for the parts outside the CDR3, the full variable domain is ETGVTQSPTHLIKTRGQQVTLRCSSQSGHNTVSWYQQALGQGPQFIFQYYREEENGRGNFPPRFSGLQFPNYSSELNVNALELDDSALYLCASSHPGQGTGLETQYFGPGTRLLVL.

As regards this clone: An end of the junction does not agree with germline; a read error may underlie this. The chain joins TRBV7-9 to TRBJ1-1, with 7 bases aligning to TRBD1. The CDR3 is made up of 16 amino acids. Germline V gene data show CDR1 as SEHNR and CDR2 as FQNEAQ (reference sequence). The chain's CDR3 is CSSSPWSEGAGTEAFF. The CDR3, as DNA: TGTTCCAGCAGCCCCTGGTCCGAGGGGGCCGGGACTGAAGCTTTCTTT. Based on the CDR3 plus reference TRBV7-9 and TRBJ1-1, the full variable domain is DTGVSQNPRHKITKRGQNVTFRCDPISEHNRLYWYRQTLGQGPEFLTYFQNEAQLEKSRLLSDRFSAERPKGSFSTLEIQRTEQGDSAMYLCSSSPWSEGAGTEAFFGQGTRLTVV.

The chain is built from TRBV6-5 and TRBJ1-3; no clear D gene. V was trimmed by 6 bases and J by 1 base, leaving 4 bases between them. The CDR3 has 12 amino acids. CDR1 and CDR2 from the germline V gene are MNHEY and SVGAGI. The CDR3 nucleotides read TGTGCCAGCAGGAGATCTGGAAACACCATATATTTT. The encoded protein is CASRRSGNTIYF.

The V and J genes are TRBV6-6 and TRBJ2-7, with D unclear. The CDR3 spans 14 residues. Between the trimmed V and J ends, which lost 0 bases and 6 bases, there was a span of 12 bases. The V gene's germline CDR1 is MNHNY and CDR2 SVGAGI (reference sequence). For the CDR3, the DNA is TGTGCCAGCAGTTACTCGAAGCTTGTCTGCGAGCAGTACTTC. Amino acids: CASSYSKLVCEQYF.